This is a list of T cell receptor beta chains from one sample in a study of a mutant IDH1 vaccine in newly diagnosed glioma. Profiling relied on immunoSEQ multiplex PCR, and the TCRdb table lists in-frame clones only, not all of them. The sample has about 32,000 clones, over 75% seen once; the top ten hold 3% to 4%. No antigen has been assigned to these receptors. This sample comprised PBMCs, obtained from a glioma patient whose treatment included an IDH1 peptide vaccine. The receptors were sampled from a man aged 40-50 years with glioma. Some clones in this sample may be carry-over from other donors' samples. CDR3s include the opening cysteine and the closing phenylalanine or tryptophan. The D gene is left open where the match is weak. Clone sizes are given selectively: once, few, many, or a class where the clone is expanded.

-	TRBV15	TRBJ2-4	TRBD2	CATSRDWGGEDIQYF	TGTGCCACCAGCAGAGATTGGGGGGGGGAGGACATTCAGTACTTC
-	TRBV18	TRBJ2-7	-	CASSPRTLSYEQYF	TGTGCCAGCTCACCACGGACACTGTCCTACGAGCAGTACTTC
-	TRBV4-3	TRBJ1-4	-	CASSQIIISVSNEKLFF	TGCGCCAGCAGCCAAATCATTATCTCGGTATCTAATGAAAAACTGTTTTTT
-	TRBV15	TRBJ1-1	-	CATSRDNRGEDEAFF	TGTGCCACCAGCAGAGATAATCGGGGTGAAGACGAAGCTTTCTTT
-	TRBV6-5	TRBJ2-5	-	CASSLLESQETQYF	TGTGCCAGCAGCTTACTCGAGTCCCAAGAGACCCAGTACTTC
-	TRBV20-1	TRBJ2-7	-	CSASGRDEQYF	TGCAGTGCTTCAGGACGGGACGAGCAGTACTTC
-	TRBV2	TRBJ1-4	-	CASNGNRDEKLFF	TGTGCCAGCAACGGCAACAGGGACGAAAAACTGTTTTTT
-	TRBV5-6	TRBJ2-5	-	CASSITGTQETQYF	TGTGCCAGCAGCATAACCGGGACGCAAGAGACCCAGTACTTC
few	TRBV18	TRBJ2-7	-	CASSPTSDYEQYF	TGTGCCAGCTCACCGACTTCCGACTACGAGCAGTACTTC
-	TRBV2	TRBJ1-2	TRBD1	CASDRDSLYGYTF	TGTGCCAGCGACAGGGACAGCCTCTATGGCTACACCTTC
-	TRBV6-5	TRBJ1-1	-	CASVRQVAYHTEAFF	TGTGCCAGCGTCCGGCAGGTCGCGTATCACACTGAAGCTTTCTTT
-	TRBV5-1	TRBJ1-3	-	CASSLFRGVSGNTIYF	TGCGCCAGCAGCTTGTTCCGGGGGGTATCTGGAAACACCATATATTTT
-	TRBV6-1	TRBJ2-3	TRBD1	CASSEGQGPDTQYF	TGTGCCAGCAGTGAGGGACAGGGGCCAGATACGCAGTATTTT
-	TRBV6-5	TRBJ1-2	TRBD1	CASSYNPTGGYGYTF	TGTGCCAGCAGTTATAATCCGACAGGGGGCTATGGCTACACCTTC
-	TRBV5-1	TRBJ2-7	-	CASSLEGFRSYEQYF	TGCGCCAGCAGCTTGGAAGGGTTCCGCTCCTACGAGCAGTACTTC
-	TRBV19	TRBJ2-7	-	CASSAKLVQSREQYF	TGTGCCAGTAGTGCCAAACTGGTCCAGTCCAGGGAGCAGTACTTC